The 8 T cell receptor beta chains in this list originate from one sample, sequenced in a study of pediatric ulcerative colitis. TCRdb's copy holds only in-frame clones and misses some; the assay was immunoSEQ multiplex PCR. The sample lists 25,000 to 35,000 clones; around 80% were seen once. The sample was blood. The receptors derive from a boy younger than 18 with severe ulcerative colitis.

This chain joins TRBV19 and TRBJ2-2; possibly TRBD1 or TRBD2 for D (5 bases each). The germline V and J ends were trimmed by 0 bases and 10 bases, with 12 bases remaining between them. The CDR3 consists of 14 residues. Germline CDR1 reads LNHDA; CDR2 reads SQIVND (reference sequence). The CDR3 region has the DNA TGTGCCAGTAGTATAGATAGGGACGGACAGGAGCTGTTTTTT. As protein: CASSIDRDGQELFF.

The chain links TRBV19 to TRBJ1-2, with a possible D match to TRBD1 (6 bases). CDR1 and CDR2 (germline): LNHDA, SQIVND (reference sequence). The CDR3 is 15 residues long. With 7 bases removed from V and 0 bases from J, the gap between germline ends came to 15 bases. The CDR3 here is CASTLTGRPNYGYTF. DNA of the CDR3: TGTGCCAGTACCTTGACAGGCAGACCTAACTATGGCTACACCTTC.

This clone was found once. The V gene is TRBV30, the J gene TRBJ2-5; 7 bases align to TRBD2. The length of the CDR3 is 15 residues. CDR1 GTSNPN and CDR2 SVGIG come from the germline V gene (reference sequence). The V segment lost 4 bases and the J segment 2 bases; nucleotides outside the gene matches: 10. Written as DNA, the CDR3 is TGTGCCTGGAAGCGGGACTACCTATCTCAAGAGACCCAGTACTTC. This sequence encodes CAWKRDYLSQETQYF.

The gene calls are TRBV19 and TRBJ1-5; maybe TRBD1 (5 bases). In germline, CDR1 is LNHDA, CDR2 SQIVND (reference sequence). Between the trimmed V and J ends, which lost 5 bases and 1 base, there was a span of 6 bases. The CDR3 length is 13 residues. The CDR3 bases are TGTGCCAGTAGTCGGGGGAGCAATCAGCCCCAGCATTTT. It yields the protein CASSRGSNQPQHF.

The V and J genes are TRBV6-5 and TRBJ2-2; 12 nucleotides align to TRBD2. From germline, CDR1 is MNHEY and CDR2 SVGAGI. The CDR3 sequence is 14 residues long. V shed 8 bases and J 4 bases; nucleotides not matched to a gene: 2. CDR3 DNA sequence: TGTGCCAGCCAACTAGCGGGGGGCACCGGGGAGCTGTTTTTT. As protein: CASQLAGGTGELFF.

The CDR3 region is CAWSLGGTEAFF. CDR3 in DNA: TGTGCCTGGAGTCTGGGGGGGACTGAAGCTTTCTTT. This chain links TRBV30 with TRBJ1-1; D may be TRBD1 (5 bases). V was cut by 2 bases and J by 5 bases, with 9 bases left in between. The V gene's germline CDR1 is GTSNPN and CDR2 SVGIG (reference sequence). The CDR3 has 12 amino acids.

This chain links TRBV7-9 with TRBJ2-5; 7 positions match TRBD1. Germline V gene data show CDR1 as SEHNR and CDR2 as FQNEAQ (reference sequence). V was pared by 7 bases and J by 4 bases, with 3 bases of the junction left unmatched. The CDR3 has 12 residues. CDR3 sequence (DNA): TGTGCCAGCAACGCAGGGGGAGAGACCCAGTACTTC. Translated, it gives CASNAGGETQYF.

The chain employs TRBV6-6 and TRBJ1-1, with D unclear. The CDR3 spans 15 residues. Germline lookup yields CDR1 MNHNY and CDR2 SVGAGI (reference sequence). V lost 4 bases to trimming and J lost 5 bases, with 17 bases between them. CDR3 bases: TGTGCCAGCAGTTCCCTATCTTCCGGACCAACTGAAGCTTTCTTT. Protein sequence: CASSSLSSGPTEAFF.